The present entry profiles one T cell receptor beta chain with its context. The sample holds other DNA sequences that translate to the same CDR3. The germline gives CDR1 SGHRS, CDR2 YFSETQ. V gave up 0 bases and J gave up 6 bases, with 10 bases separating them. The CDR3 totals 13 residues. These data are taken from a study of shared clonotypes between healthy human individuals. Here immunoSEQ multiplex PCR was the method, and the copy in TCRdb shows in-frame clones only, minus some. The table records approximately 640,000 clones, roughly 70% of them present only once. The sequence came from a woman in her 30s in good health. J is TRBJ2-7 and V is TRBV5-1; D is ambiguous. Sequenced: memory CD4+ T cells sorted from blood. The sample's subset: CD45RA-negative fraction. The CDR3: CASSLESGGEQYF. As DNA, the CDR3 is TGCGCCAGCAGCTTGGAATCTGGTGGCGAGCAGTACTTC.